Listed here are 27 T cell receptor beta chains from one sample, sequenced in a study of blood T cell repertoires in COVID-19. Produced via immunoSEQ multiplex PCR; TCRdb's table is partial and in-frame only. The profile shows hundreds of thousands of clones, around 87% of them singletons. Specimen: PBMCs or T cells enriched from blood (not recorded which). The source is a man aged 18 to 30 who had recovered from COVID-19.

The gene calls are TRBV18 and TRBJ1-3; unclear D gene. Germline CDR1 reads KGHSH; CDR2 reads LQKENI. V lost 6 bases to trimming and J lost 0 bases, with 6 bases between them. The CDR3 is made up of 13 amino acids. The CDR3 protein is CASSPGSGNTIYF. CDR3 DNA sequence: TGTGCCAGCTCCCCCGGCTCTGGAAACACCATATATTTT.

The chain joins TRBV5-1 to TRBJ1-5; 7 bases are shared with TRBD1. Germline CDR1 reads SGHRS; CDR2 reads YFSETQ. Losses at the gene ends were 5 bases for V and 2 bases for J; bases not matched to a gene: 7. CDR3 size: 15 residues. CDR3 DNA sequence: TGCGCCAGCAGAGAAGGGACAGTCGGCAATCAGCCCCAGCATTTT. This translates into CASREGTVGNQPQHF. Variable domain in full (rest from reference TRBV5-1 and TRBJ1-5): KAGVTQTPRYLIKTRGQQVTLSCSPISGHRSVSWYQQTPGQGLQFLFEYFSETQRNKGNFPGRFSGRQFSNSRSEMNVSTLELGDSALYLCASREGTVGNQPQHFGDGTRLSIL.

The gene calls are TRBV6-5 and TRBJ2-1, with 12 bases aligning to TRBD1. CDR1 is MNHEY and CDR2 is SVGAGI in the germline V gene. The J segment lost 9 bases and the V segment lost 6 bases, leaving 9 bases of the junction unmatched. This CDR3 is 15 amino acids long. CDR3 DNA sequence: TGTGCCAGCAGACAGGGACAGGGGGCGATCGGTGAGCAGTTCTTC. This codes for CASRQGQGAIGEQFF.

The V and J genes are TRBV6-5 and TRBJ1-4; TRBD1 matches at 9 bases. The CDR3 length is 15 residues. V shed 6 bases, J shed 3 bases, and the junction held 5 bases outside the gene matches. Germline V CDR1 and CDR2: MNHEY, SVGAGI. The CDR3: CASRSQGAANEKLFF. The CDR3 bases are TGTGCCAGCAGATCACAGGGGGCGGCTAATGAAAAACTGTTTTTT.

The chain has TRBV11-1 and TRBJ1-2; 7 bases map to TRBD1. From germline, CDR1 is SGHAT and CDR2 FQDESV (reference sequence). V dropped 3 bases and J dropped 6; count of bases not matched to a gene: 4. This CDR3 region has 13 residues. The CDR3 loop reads CASSFDRANGYTF. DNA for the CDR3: TGTGCCAGCAGCTTCGACAGGGCGAATGGCTACACCTTC.

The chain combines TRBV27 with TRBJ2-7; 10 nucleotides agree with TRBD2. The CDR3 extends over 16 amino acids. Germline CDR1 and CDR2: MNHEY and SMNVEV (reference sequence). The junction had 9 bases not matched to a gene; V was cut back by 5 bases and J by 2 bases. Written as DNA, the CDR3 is TGTGCCAGCAGTCCCGAAAGACTAGCGGGCCCCTACGAGCAGTACTTC. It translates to CASSPERLAGPYEQYF.

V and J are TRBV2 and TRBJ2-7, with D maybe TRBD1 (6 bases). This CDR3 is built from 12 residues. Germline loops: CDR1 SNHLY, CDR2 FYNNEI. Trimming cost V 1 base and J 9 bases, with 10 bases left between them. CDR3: CASSEGGRGQYF. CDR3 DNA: TGTGCCAGCAGTGAAGGGGGGCGAGGGCAGTACTTC.

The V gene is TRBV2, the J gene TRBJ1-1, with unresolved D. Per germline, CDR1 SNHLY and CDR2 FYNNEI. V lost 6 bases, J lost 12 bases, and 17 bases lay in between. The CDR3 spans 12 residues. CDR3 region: CASRLEAWGTFF. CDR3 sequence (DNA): TGTGCCAGCAGACTGGAGGCCTGGGGAACTTTCTTT.

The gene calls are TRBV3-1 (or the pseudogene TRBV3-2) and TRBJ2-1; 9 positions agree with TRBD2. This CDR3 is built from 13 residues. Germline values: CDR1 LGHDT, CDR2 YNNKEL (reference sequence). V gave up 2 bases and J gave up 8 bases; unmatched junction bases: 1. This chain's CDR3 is CASSQRLADEQFF. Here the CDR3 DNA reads TGTGCCAGCAGCCAAAGACTAGCGGATGAGCAGTTCTTC.

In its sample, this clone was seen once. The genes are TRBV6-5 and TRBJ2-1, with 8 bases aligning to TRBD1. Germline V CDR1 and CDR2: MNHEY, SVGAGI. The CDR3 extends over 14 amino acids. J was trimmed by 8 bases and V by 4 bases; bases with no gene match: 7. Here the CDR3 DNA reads TGTGCCAGCAGTTCCCGGACAGGGTACCATGAGCAGTTCTTC. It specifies CASSSRTGYHEQFF.

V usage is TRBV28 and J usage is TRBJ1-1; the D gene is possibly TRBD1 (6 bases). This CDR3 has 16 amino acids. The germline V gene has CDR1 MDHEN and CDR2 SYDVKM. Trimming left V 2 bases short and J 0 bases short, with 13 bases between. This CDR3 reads CASSLPSGALNTEAFF. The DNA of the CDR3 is TGTGCCAGCAGTTTACCCTCAGGGGCGCTGAACACTGAAGCTTTCTTT.

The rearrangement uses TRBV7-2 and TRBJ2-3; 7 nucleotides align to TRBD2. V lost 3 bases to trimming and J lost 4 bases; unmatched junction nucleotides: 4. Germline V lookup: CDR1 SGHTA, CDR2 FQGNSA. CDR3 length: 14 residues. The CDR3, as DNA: TGTGCCAGCAGCTTTGCAGGGAGGGCAGATACGCAGTATTTT. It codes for CASSFAGRADTQYF.

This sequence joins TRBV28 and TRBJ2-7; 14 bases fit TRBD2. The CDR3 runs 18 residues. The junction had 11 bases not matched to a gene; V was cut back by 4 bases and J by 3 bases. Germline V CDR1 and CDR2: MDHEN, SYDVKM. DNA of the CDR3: TGTGCCAGCAGTTCACCGGGACTAGCGGGAGAGGATGACTACGAGCAGTACTTC. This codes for CASSSPGLAGEDDYEQYF.

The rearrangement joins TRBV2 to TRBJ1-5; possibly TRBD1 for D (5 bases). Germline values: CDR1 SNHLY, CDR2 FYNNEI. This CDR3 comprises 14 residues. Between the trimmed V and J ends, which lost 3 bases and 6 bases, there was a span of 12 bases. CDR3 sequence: CASSDRTMVQPQHF. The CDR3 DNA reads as TGTGCCAGCAGTGACCGGACAATGGTTCAGCCCCAGCATTTT.

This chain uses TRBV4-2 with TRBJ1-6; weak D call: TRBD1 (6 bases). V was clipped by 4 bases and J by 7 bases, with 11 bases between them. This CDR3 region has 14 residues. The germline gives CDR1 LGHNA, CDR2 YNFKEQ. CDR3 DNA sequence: TGTGCCAGCAGCCCCGGAAGGGGGAATTCACCCCTCCACTTT. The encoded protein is CASSPGRGNSPLHF.

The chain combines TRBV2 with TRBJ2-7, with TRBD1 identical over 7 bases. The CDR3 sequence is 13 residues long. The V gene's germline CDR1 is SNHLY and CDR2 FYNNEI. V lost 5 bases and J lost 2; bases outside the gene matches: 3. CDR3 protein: CASSWDSAYEQYF. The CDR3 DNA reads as TGTGCCAGCAGTTGGGACAGTGCCTACGAGCAGTACTTC.

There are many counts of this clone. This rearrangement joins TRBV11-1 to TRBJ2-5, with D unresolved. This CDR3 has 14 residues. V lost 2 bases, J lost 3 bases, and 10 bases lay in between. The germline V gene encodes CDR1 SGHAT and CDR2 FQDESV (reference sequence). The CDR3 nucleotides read TGTGCCAGCAGCTTACGCACAGAAAAAGAGACCCAGTACTTC. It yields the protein CASSLRTEKETQYF.

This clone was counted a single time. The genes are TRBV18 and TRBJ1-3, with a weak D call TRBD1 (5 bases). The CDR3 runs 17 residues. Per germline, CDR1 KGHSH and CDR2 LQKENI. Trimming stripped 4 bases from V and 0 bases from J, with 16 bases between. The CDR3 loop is CASSLRQTPDSGNTIYF. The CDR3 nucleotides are TGTGCCAGCTCACTCCGACAGACTCCAGACTCTGGAAACACCATATATTTT.

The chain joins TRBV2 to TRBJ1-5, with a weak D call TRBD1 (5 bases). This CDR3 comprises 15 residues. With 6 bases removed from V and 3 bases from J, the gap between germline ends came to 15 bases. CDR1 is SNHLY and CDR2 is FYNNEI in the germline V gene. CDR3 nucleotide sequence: TGTGCCAGCAGCCCCGTGGGACTGCACAATCAGCCCCAGCATTTT. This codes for CASSPVGLHNQPQHF.

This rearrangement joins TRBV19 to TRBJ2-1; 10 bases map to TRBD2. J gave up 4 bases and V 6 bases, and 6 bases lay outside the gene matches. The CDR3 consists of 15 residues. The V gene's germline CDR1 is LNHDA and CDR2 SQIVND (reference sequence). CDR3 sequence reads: CASSSILAGYNEQFF. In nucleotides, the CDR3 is TGTGCCAGTAGCTCCATACTAGCGGGGTACAATGAGCAGTTCTTC.

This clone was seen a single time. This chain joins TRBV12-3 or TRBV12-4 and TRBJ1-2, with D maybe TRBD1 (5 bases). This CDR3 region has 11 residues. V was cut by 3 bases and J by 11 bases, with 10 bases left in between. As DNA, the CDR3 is TGTGCCAGCAGTTTTGGGGGGAGATACACCTTC. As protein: CASSFGGRYTF.

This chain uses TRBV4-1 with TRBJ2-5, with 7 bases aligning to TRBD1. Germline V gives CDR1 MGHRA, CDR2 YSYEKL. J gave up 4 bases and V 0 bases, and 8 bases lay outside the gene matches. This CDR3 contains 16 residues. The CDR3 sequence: CASSQERQGNRETQYF. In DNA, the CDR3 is TGCGCCAGCAGCCAAGAAAGACAGGGTAATCGAGAGACCCAGTACTTC.

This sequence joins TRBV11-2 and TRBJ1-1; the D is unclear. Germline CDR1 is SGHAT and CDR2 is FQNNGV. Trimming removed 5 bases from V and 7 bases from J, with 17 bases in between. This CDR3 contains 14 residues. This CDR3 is CASSVTAADYEAFF. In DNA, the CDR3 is TGTGCCAGCAGCGTGACGGCCGCTGACTATGAAGCTTTCTTT.

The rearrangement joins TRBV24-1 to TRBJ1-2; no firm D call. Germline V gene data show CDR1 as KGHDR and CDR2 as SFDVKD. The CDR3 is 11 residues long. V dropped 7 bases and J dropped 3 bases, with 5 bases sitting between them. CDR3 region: CATRGHYGYTF. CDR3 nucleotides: TGTGCCACCAGGGGCCACTATGGCTACACCTTC.

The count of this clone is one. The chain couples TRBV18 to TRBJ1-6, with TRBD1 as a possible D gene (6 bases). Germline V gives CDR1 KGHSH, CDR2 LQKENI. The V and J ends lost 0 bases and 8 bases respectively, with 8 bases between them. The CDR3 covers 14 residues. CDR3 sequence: CASSPPGQDSPLHF. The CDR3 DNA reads TGTGCCAGCTCACCACCGGGACAAGATTCACCCCTCCACTTT.

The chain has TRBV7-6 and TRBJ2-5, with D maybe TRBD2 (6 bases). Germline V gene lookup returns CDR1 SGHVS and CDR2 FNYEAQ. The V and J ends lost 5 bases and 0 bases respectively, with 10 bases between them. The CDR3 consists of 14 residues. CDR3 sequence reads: CASSEAGYQETQYF. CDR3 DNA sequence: TGTGCCAGCAGCGAGGCGGGGTACCAAGAGACCCAGTACTTC.

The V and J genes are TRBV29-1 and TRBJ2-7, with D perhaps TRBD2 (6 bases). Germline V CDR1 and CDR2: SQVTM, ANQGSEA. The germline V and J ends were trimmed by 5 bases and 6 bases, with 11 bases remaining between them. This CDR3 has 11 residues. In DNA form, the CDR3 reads TGCAGCGTTACGACTAGTCGCGAGCAGTACTTC. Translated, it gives CSVTTSREQYF.